Reported below is one T cell receptor beta chain. CDR1 LGHNA and CDR2 YSLEER come from the germline V gene. CDR3 length: 16 residues. Germline trimming cut 1 base from V and 5 bases from J; bases unmatched to any gene: 8. Assay: immunoSEQ multiplex PCR; the TCRdb copy retains only in-frame clones and omits some. Of over 70,000 clones listed, approximately 94% are singletons. These data come from a study of technical replicates of blood from a handful of donors. What was sequenced was T cells isolated from PBMCs. This chain uses TRBV4-3 with TRBJ2-7; 10 bases align to TRBD2. This receptor was obtained from a human donor in good health. The CDR3 loop is CASSQVASGRSHEQYF. The CDR3 DNA reads TGCGCCAGCAGCCAAGTGGCTAGCGGGAGATCCCACGAGCAGTACTTC.